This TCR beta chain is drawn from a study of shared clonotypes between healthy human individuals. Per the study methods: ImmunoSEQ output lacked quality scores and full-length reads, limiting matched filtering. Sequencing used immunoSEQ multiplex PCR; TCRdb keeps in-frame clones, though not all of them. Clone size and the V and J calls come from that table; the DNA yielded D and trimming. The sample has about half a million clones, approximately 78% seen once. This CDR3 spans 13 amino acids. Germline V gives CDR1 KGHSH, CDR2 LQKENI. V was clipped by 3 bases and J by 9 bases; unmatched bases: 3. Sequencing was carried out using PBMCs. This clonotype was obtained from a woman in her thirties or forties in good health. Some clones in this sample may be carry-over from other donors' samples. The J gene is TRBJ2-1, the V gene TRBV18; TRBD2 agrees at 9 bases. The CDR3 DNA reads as TGTGCCAGCTCACCGGGACTAGCCGCTGAGCAGTTCTTC. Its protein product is CASSPGLAAEQFF.